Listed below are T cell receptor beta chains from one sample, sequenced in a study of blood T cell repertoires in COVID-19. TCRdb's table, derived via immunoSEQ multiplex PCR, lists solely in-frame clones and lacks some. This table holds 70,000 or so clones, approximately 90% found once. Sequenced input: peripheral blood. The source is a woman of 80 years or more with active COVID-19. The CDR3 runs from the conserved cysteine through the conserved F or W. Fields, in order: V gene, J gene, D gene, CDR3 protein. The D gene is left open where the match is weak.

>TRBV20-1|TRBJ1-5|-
CSASRGGSNQPQHF
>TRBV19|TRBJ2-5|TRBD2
CASSIGGGVQETQYF
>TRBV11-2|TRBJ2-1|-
CASSLELFGQGFF
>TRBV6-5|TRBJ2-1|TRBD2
CASSKASGPAQFF
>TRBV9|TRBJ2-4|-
CASSVEAGVGIQYF
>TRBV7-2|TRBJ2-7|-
CASSLEVGRGYEQYF
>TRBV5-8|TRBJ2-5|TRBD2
CASSRGVGTQETQYF
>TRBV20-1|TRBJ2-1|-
CSASEPGQRGLREQFF
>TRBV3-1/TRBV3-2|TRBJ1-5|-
CASSQERGGGQPQHF
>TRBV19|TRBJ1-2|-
CASSLTYVVYATNYGYTF
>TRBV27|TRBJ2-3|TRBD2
CASRGTDGRAAQYF
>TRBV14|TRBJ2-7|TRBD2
CASSQVLRSGRAPDYEQYF
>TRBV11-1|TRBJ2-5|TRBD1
CASGTGGTETQYF
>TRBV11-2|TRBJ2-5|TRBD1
CASSLDPPGTGQQETQYF
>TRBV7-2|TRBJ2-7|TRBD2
CASSAPPSGIYEQYF
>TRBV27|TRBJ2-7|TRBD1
CASSQGTGSFHEQYF
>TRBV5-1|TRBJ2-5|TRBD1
CASSLYTGALTETQYF
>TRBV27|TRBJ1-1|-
CASSLSIWESKAFF
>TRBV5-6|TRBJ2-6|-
CASSLTALSGANVLTF
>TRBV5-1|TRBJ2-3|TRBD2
CASSLGGLAGTTDTQYF
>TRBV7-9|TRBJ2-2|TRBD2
CASSATSGRTPGELFF
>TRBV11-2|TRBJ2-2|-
CASSLTLATGELFF
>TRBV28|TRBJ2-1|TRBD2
CASSSPVSGRLEQFF
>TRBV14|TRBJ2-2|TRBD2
CASSPWRTSSGELFF
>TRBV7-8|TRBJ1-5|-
CASSNSESMPGREQNQPQHF
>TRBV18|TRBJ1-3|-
CASSPPRLSGNTIYF
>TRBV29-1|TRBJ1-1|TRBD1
CSVDREGTVNTEAFF
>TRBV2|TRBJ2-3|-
CASGGVASSTDTQYF
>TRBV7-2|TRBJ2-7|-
CASSSAAGKYYEQYF
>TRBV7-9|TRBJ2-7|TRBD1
CASSRPGQGIYEQYF
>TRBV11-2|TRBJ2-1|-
CASSLVRETAGYNEQFF
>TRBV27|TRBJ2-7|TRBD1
CASSLSWDRGNEQYF
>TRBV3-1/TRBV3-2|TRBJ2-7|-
CASSHFGITYEQYF
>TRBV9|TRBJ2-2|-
CASSVIEVGELFF
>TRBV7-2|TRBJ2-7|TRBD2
CASSLSSGGSYEQYF
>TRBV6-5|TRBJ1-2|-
CASFRGDYGYTF
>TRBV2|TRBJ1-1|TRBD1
CASSEAHQGGLGAFF
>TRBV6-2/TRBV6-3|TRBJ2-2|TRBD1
CASSRTGVMPGELFF
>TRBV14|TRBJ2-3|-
CASSQRRVADTQYF
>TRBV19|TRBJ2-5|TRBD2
CASSGGGSGETQYF
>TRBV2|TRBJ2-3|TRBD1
CASSRGRSDTQYF
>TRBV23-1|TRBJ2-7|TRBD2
CASSRGLAGPSAHYEQYF
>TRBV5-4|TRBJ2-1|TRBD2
CAGSSGRNNEQFF
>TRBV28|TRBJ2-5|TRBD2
CASRGWGRADYQETQYF
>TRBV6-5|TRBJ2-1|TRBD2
CASSPLREGFEQFF
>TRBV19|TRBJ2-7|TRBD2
CASSKGTSGRYEQYF
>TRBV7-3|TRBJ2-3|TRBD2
CASSSGLAIEGLADTQYF
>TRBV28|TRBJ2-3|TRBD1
CASSSTGGAADTQYF
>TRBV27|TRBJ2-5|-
CASSLTTNQETQYF